The 23 T cell receptor beta chains listed next were all sequenced from one sample in a study of esophageal squamous cell carcinoma under preoperative chemotherapy. Time point of the sample: before preoperative PTX-NDP chemotherapy. TCRdb re-called the PCR reads with MiXCR, one entry per CDR3 protein. Counted here are about 16,000 distinct CDR3 sequences, around half occurring once; the ten biggest clones make up approximately 30%. Sampling was carried out from a patient given preoperative chemotherapy. These TCRs come from a human donor with esophageal squamous cell carcinoma. The donor label of this sample is uncertain.

A word on this clonotype: One junction end disagrees with the germline gene, perhaps due to a read error. The chain employs TRBV11-1 and TRBJ2-3, with 8 nucleotides matching TRBD1. The CDR3 contains 16 residues. In germline, CDR1 is SGHAT, CDR2 FQDESV (reference sequence). The CDR3 DNA sequence: TGTGCCAGCGGGGACAGGCGGGGCCGAACCACAGAGACGCAGTATTTC. Its protein product is CASGDRRGRTTETQYF. The full variable domain, rest sourced from reference TRBV11-1 and TRBJ2-3, is EAEVAQSPRYKITEKSQAVAFWCDPISGHATLYWYRQILGQGPELLVQFQDESVVDDSQLPKDRFSAERLKGVDSTLKIQPAELGDSAMYLCASGDRRGRTTETQYFGPGTRLTVL.

The chain couples TRBV7-3 to TRBJ2-6, with unresolved D. From germline, CDR1 is SGHTA and CDR2 FQGTGA. CDR3 size: 16 residues. V shed 5 bases and J shed 1 base, with 12 bases lying between them. The CDR3 DNA follows: TGTGCCAGCAGCCCCTCGGTGGGGTCTGGGGCCAACGTCCTGACTTTC. This translates into CASSPSVGSGANVLTF.

The chain links TRBV7-2 to TRBJ2-1, with 8 bases identical to TRBD2. Per germline, CDR1 SGHTA and CDR2 FQGNSA. The V segment lost 0 bases and the J segment 10 bases; nucleotides outside the gene matches: 17. The CDR3 consists of 18 residues. As DNA, the CDR3 is TGTGCCAGCAGCTTAGCCCGTAGCGGGACAACAAGAGGCGGCGAGCAGTTCTTC. It yields the protein CASSLARSGTTRGGEQFF.

This chain uses TRBV11-1 with TRBJ2-3; TRBD1 might be the D (5 bases). The CDR3 length is 14 residues. V lost 5 bases, J lost 2 bases, and 11 bases lay in between. The germline gives CDR1 SGHAT, CDR2 FQDESV (reference sequence). CDR3 coding DNA: TGTGCCAGCAGCCGTAGGGGAAACACAGATACGCAGTATTTT. It translates to CASSRRGNTDTQYF.

In the case of this clonotype: Because the CDR3 is missing its conserved closing phenylalanine or tryptophan, this is likely a read error. This chain joins TRBV6-1 and TRBJ2-5, with D tentatively TRBD2 (6 bases). The DNA end is a closer match to TRBJ2-1, so the J assignment may be wrong. CDR1 is MNHNS, CDR2 SASEGT, per germline. The CDR3 length is 17 residues. CDR3 nucleotides: TGTGCCAGGGAGTCCCCGGGCGGCGGGGCGGGGCAAGCGTCCCAGTTCTCC. Its protein product is CARESPGGGAGQASQFS.

This clonotype was seen at least ten times. J is TRBJ2-1 and V is TRBV6-2 or TRBV6-3; 11 nucleotides align to TRBD2. The CDR3 runs 19 residues. Per germline, CDR1 MNHEY and CDR2 SVGEGT. Unmatched junction bases numbered 14, after V lost 2 bases and J lost 5 bases. CDR3 sequence reads: CASSYRGTSGGRDHNEQFF. The CDR3 nucleotides are TGTGCCAGCAGTTACCGGGGCACTAGCGGGGGAAGGGACCACAATGAGCAGTTCTTC.

This clonotype has a count of ten or more. This chain connects TRBV27 to TRBJ2-1; D is undetermined. Near its end, the DNA agrees better with TRBJ2-7, so the J call may be wrong. Germline CDR1 MNHEY, CDR2 SMNVEV (reference sequence). The CDR3 length is 12 residues. CDR3 bases: TGTGCCAGCGAGAGATACCTCTCCGAGCAGTACTTC. Encoded protein: CASERYLSEQYF.

This clonotype came up once. A read error may account for a junction end that differs from germline. The rearrangement joins TRBV7-4 to TRBJ2-2; perhaps TRBD1 as D (5 bases). The CDR3 extends over 15 amino acids. Per the germline V gene, CDR1 is SGHVT and CDR2 is SQSDAQ. The chain's CDR3 is CTSSRKTANTGELFF. In nucleotides, the CDR3 is TGTACCAGCAGCCGGAAGACAGCGAACACCGGGGAGCTGTTTTTT.

The chain couples TRBV27 to TRBJ2-5; 10 positions match TRBD1. Gene TRBJ2-7 matches the end of the DNA better, so the J call may be wrong. The CDR3 is 16 residues long. CDR1 and CDR2 from the germline V gene are MNHEY and SMNVEV (reference sequence). Written as DNA, the CDR3 is TGTGCCAGCAGTTCGACCGGGACAGGGGTAGTCTACGAGCAGTACTTC. It is translated as CASSSTGTGVVYEQYF.

This clonotype occurred a few times. V usage is TRBV11-3 and J usage is TRBJ2-5; TRBD2 might be the D (6 bases). This CDR3 contains 15 residues. From germline, CDR1 is SGHNT and CDR2 YENEEA. The ends were cut back, 2 bases at V and 5 bases at J, with 15 bases in the middle. CDR3 DNA: TGTGCCAGCAGCTTACGTGCGGGGTCGGCGGAGACCCAGTACTTC. Translation gives CASSLRAGSAETQYF.

V and J are TRBV12-3 or TRBV12-4 and TRBJ2-5; 7 nucleotides agree with TRBD2. The CDR3 sequence is 18 residues long. J was trimmed by 0 bases and V by 3 bases; bases with no gene match: 13. CDR3 amino acids: CASSLAGVEGRDQETQYF. CDR3 DNA: TGTGCCAGCAGTTTGGCGGGGGTCGAGGGGCGTGACCAAGAGACCCAGTACTTC.

This clonotype appeared many times. The chain employs TRBV7-2 and TRBJ2-5; TRBD2 matches at 11 bases. CDR1 is SGHTA, CDR2 FQGNSA, per germline. This CDR3 spans 15 amino acids. V was pared by 4 bases and J by 4 bases, with 5 bases of the junction left unmatched. Here the CDR3 DNA reads TGTGCCAGCAGCTCGACTAGCGGGAAAGGAGAGACCCAGTACTTC. Its protein is CASSSTSGKGETQYF.

This chain links TRBV24-1 with TRBJ2-1; 7 nucleotides agree with TRBD2. The V and J ends lost 4 bases and 6 bases, in that order; junction bases with no gene match: 17. The CDR3 length is 18 residues. The germline V gene has CDR1 KGHDR and CDR2 SFDVKD. The CDR3 DNA reads as TGTGCCACCAGTGACCCGGGACCAAGCGGGAATCTTGTCAATGAGCAGTTCTTC. Translation: CATSDPGPSGNLVNEQFF.

A few counts support this clonotype. CDR3 region: CASSRQRGSSYEQYF. For the CDR3, the DNA is TGTGCCAGCAGTAGGCAGCGGGGGAGCTCCTACGAGCAGTACTTC. V usage is TRBV7-2 and J usage is TRBJ2-1, with 8 bases identical to TRBD2. The J call may be wrong; the DNA end is better matched by TRBJ2-7. Per germline, CDR1 SGHTA and CDR2 FQGNSA. The CDR3 has 15 amino acids.

In this sample, this clonotype turned up a few times. Given a much more abundant clone one base away, this may be a read error. This rearrangement joins TRBV7-2 to TRBJ2-5; 13 bases are a match to TRBD2. The CDR3 is made up of 19 amino acids. The germline gives CDR1 SGHTA, CDR2 FQGNSA. V dropped 1 base and J dropped 11; count of bases not matched to a gene: 19. The DNA for the CDR3 is TGTGCCAGCAGCTTAGTAGGTCGGACTAGCGGGGGAGCCTACAATGAGCAGTACTTC. This translates into CASSLVGRTSGGAYNEQYF.

This clonotype was seen many times. A much larger clone differs from this one at a single base, so this may be a read error. The gene calls are TRBV6-1 and TRBJ2-5, with 7 nucleotides matching TRBD2. V lost 8 bases to trimming and J lost 11 bases; unmatched junction nucleotides: 23. The CDR3 runs 16 residues. The germline CDR1 and CDR2 sequences are MNHNS and SASEGT. The chain's CDR3 is CASGRVSGVSYNEQYF. In nucleotides, the CDR3 is TGTGCCAGCGGGAGGGTCAGCGGAGTCTCCTACAATGAGCAGTACTTC.

This clonotype was found a few times. The chain has TRBV27 and TRBJ1-1; D gene ambiguous. V was pared by 1 base and J by 1 base, with 4 bases between. Germline CDR1 and CDR2: MNHEY and SMNVEV (reference sequence). The CDR3 has 13 residues. The CDR3 loop reads CASSLFTNTEAFF. The CDR3 DNA reads as TGTGCCAGCAGTTTATTCACGAACACTGAAGCTTTCTTT.

The gene calls are TRBV6-1 and TRBJ2-1, with no clear D. The DNA end favors TRBJ2-5, so the J call may be wrong. The CDR3 contains 14 residues. CDR1 is MNHNS and CDR2 is SASEGT in the germline V gene. Here the CDR3 reads CASRWGTNQETQYF. CDR3 DNA: TGTGCCAGCAGGTGGGGTACAAACCAAGAGACCCAGTACTTC.

This sequence joins TRBV10-3 and TRBJ2-1, with 8 bases fitting TRBD2. CDR1 and CDR2 from the germline V gene are ENHRY and SYGVKD. V was pared by 10 bases and J by 4 bases, with 15 bases of the junction left unmatched. This CDR3 spans 16 amino acids. Here the CDR3 DNA reads TGTGCCACCAGATCTTCTGTAGCGGGGTCATACAATGAGCAGTTCTTC. Its translation is CATRSSVAGSYNEQFF.

The chain couples TRBV12-3 or TRBV12-4 to TRBJ2-2; 8 bases are shared with TRBD1. The CDR3 contains 14 residues. V dropped 5 bases and J dropped 4; count of bases not matched to a gene: 3. The CDR3 reads CASSRTGTTGELFF. CDR3 coding DNA: TGTGCCAGCAGTAGGACAGGGACCACCGGGGAGCTGTTTTTT.

This clonotype appeared a few times. The chain is built from TRBV12-3 or TRBV12-4 and TRBJ2-5; 14 bases map to TRBD2. V shed 6 bases, J shed 4 bases, and the junction held 7 bases outside the gene matches. The CDR3 has 16 amino acids. The CDR3 DNA reads TGTGCCAGCAGCCAGACTAGCGGGGGGGCCCTAGAGACCCAGTACTTC. Translating it yields CASSQTSGGALETQYF.

This clonotype was observed a handful of times. The chain recombines TRBV7-2 with TRBJ2-1; 12 bases map to TRBD1. Looked up from germline, CDR1 is SGHTA and CDR2 is FQGNSA. The V segment lost 5 bases and the J segment 8 bases; nucleotides outside the gene matches: 4. The CDR3 runs to 14 residues. CDR3 sequence: CASSPGTGGYEQFF. The CDR3, as DNA: TGTGCCAGCAGCCCCGGGACAGGGGGCTATGAGCAGTTCTTC.

This chain joins TRBV6-1 and TRBJ2-4, with a tentative D call TRBD2 (5 bases). The DNA end favors TRBJ2-5, so the J call may be wrong. This CDR3 contains 14 residues. Per the germline V gene, CDR1 is MNHNS and CDR2 is SASEGT. The CDR3 region is CASSDRGGWETQYF. As DNA, the CDR3 is TGTGCCAGCAGTGATCGCGGCGGGTGGGAGACCCAGTACTTC.